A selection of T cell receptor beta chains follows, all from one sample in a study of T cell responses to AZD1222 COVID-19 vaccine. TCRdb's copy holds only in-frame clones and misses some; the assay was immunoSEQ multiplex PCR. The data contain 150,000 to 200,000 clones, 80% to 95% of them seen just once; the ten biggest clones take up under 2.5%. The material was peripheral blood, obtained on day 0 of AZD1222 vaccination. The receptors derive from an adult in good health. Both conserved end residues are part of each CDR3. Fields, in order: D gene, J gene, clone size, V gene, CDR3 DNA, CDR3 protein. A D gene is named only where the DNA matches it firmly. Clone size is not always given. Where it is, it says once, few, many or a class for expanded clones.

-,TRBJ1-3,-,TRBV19,TGTGCCAGTAGTATGATCCCTGGACAGTTCGTCAGCTCTGGAAACACCATATATTTT,CASSMIPGQFVSSGNTIYF
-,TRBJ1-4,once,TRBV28,TGTGCCAGCAGCCGGGGTTGGGGAGAAAAACTGTTTTTT,CASSRGWGEKLFF
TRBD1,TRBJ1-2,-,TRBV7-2,TGTGCCAGCAGCCTGGGACAGGGTGAGGTTGGCTACACCTTC,CASSLGQGEVGYTF
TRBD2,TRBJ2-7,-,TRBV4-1,TGCGCCAGCAGCCAAGGTCACGGGGGGAAGTACGAGCAGTACTTC,CASSQGHGGKYEQYF
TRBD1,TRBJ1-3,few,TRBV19,TGTGCCAGTAGGCAGGGGGCCGTATCTGGAAACACCATATATTTT,CASRQGAVSGNTIYF
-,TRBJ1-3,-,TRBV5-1,TGCGCCAGCAGCTCCCCCCACGGTAGCAGCTCTGGAAACACCATATATTTT,CASSSPHGSSSGNTIYF
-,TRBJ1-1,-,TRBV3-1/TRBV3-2,TGTGCCAGCAGCCAAGATAAAGAGGGCAGGAGTGAAGCTTTCTTT,CASSQDKEGRSEAFF
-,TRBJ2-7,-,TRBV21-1,TGTGCCAGCAGCCCCCTGGTAGAGCAGTACTTC,CASSPLVEQYF
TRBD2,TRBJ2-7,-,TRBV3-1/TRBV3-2,TGTGCCAGCAGCCTTCGGGGGGGGCAATACGAGCAGTACTTC,CASSLRGGQYEQYF
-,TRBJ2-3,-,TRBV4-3,TGCGCCAGCAGCCAAGATAGGGCAGGGTCGTACACAGATACGCAGTATTTT,CASSQDRAGSYTDTQYF
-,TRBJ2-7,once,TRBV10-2,TGCGCCAGCAGTGAAGTTGGGGGGTACGAGCAGTACTTC,CASSEVGGYEQYF
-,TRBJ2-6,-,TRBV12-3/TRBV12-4,TGTGCCAGCAAGCCGTCTGGGGCCAACGTCCTGACTTTC,CASKPSGANVLTF
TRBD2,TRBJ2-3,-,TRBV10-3,TGTGCCATCAGCGATAGCGGGGGCCACACAGATACGCAGTATTTT,CAISDSGGHTDTQYF
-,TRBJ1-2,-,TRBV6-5,TGTGCCAGCAGTTACTCGATCCAGGGCTATGGCTACACCTTC,CASSYSIQGYGYTF
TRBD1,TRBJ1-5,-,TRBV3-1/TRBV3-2,TGTGCCAGCAGCCCCACAGGGGGCAGTCAGCCCCAGCATTTT,CASSPTGGSQPQHF
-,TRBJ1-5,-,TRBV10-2,TGCGCCAGCAGTGAGTCGGGGGGAAGCAATCAGCCCCAGCATTTT,CASSESGGSNQPQHF
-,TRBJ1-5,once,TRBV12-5,TGTGCTAGTGGTTTGGATAATCAGCCCCAGCATTTT,CASGLDNQPQHF
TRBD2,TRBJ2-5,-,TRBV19,TGTGCCAGTAGTATATTAGCGGGGTACCAAGAGACCCAGTACTTC,CASSILAGYQETQYF
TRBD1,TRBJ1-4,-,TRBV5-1,TGCGCCAGCAGCTTGGCTTGGACAGGCGGGGAAAAACTGTTTTTT,CASSLAWTGGEKLFF
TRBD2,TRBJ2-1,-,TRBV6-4,TGTGCCAGCAGTGACTCGGGACTAGCGGGAGGGCCTAATGAGCAGTTCTTC,CASSDSGLAGGPNEQFF
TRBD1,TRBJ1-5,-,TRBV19,TGTGCCAGTAGCGAGACAGGGGGTGACAATAGCAATCAGCCCCAGCATTTT,CASSETGGDNSNQPQHF
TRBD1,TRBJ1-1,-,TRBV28,TGTGCCAGCAGTTCACAGGGGGCCGGGGTGAACACTGAAGCTTTCTTT,CASSSQGAGVNTEAFF